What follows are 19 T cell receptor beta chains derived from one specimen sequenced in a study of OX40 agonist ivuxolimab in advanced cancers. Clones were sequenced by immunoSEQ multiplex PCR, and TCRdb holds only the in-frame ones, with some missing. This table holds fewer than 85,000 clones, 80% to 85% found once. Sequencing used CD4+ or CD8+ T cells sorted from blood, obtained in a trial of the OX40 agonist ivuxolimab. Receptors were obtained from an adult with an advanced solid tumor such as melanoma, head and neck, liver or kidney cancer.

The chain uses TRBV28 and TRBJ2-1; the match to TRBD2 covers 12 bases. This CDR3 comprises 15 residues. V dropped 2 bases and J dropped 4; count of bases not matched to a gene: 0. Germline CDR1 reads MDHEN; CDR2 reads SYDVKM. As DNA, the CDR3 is TGTGCCAGCAGTTTAGGGACTAGCGGGTACAATGAGCAGTTCTTC. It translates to CASSLGTSGYNEQFF.

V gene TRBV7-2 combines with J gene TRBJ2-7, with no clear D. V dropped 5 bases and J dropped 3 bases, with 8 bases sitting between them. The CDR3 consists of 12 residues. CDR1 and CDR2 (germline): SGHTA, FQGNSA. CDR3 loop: CASSHPGYEQYF. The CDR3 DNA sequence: TGTGCCAGCAGCCACCCAGGCTACGAGCAGTACTTC.

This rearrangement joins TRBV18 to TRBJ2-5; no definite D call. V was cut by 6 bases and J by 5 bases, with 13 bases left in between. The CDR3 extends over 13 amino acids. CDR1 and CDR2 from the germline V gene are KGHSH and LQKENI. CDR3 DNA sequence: TGTGCCAGCTCCCCATCCGTTGGGGAGACCCAGTACTTC. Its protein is CASSPSVGETQYF.

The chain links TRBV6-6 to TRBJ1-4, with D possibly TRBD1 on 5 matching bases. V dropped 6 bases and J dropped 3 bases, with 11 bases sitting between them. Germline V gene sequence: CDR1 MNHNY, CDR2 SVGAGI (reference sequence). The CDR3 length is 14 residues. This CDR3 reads CASRRDRSNEKLFF. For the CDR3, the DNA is TGTGCCAGCAGACGCGACAGATCTAATGAAAAACTGTTTTTT.

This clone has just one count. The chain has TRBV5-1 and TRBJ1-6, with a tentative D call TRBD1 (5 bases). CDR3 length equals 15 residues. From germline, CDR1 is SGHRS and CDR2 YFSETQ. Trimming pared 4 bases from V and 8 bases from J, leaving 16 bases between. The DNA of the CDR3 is TGCGCCAGCAGCCTGGGCCCGGTCAGGGATTCACCCCTCCACTTT. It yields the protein CASSLGPVRDSPLHF.

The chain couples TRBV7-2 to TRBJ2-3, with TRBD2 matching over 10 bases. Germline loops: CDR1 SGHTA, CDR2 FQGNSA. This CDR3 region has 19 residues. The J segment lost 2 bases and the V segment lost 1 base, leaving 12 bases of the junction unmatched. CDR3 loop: CASSLEWPSGGPYTDTQYF. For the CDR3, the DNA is TGTGCCAGCAGCTTAGAATGGCCTAGCGGGGGCCCCTACACAGATACGCAGTATTTT. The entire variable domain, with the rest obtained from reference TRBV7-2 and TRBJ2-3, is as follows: GAGVSQSPSNKVTEKGKDVELRCDPISGHTALYWYRQSLGQGLEFLIYFQGNSAPDKSGLPSDRFSAERTGGSVSTLTIQRTQQEDSAVYLCASSLEWPSGGPYTDTQYFGPGTRLTVL.

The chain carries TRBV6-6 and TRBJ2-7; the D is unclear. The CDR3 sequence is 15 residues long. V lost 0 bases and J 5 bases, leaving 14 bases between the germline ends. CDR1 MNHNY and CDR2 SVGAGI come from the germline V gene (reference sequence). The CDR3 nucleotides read TGTGCCAGCAGTTACTCGATAACTTTCCGTCACGAGCAGTACGTC. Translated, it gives CASSYSITFRHEQYV.

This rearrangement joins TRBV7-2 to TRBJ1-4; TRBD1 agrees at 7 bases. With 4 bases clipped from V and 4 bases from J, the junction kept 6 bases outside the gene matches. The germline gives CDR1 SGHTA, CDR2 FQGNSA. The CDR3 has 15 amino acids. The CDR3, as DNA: TGTGCCAGCAGCTCCTGGGACAGCTATAATGAAAAACTGTTTTTT. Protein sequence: CASSSWDSYNEKLFF.

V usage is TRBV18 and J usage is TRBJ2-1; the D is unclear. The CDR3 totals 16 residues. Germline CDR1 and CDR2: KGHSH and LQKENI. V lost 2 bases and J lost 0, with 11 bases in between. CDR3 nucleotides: TGTGCCAGCTCACCATACGCGTTGGGCTCCTACAATGAGCAGTTCTTC. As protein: CASSPYALGSYNEQFF.

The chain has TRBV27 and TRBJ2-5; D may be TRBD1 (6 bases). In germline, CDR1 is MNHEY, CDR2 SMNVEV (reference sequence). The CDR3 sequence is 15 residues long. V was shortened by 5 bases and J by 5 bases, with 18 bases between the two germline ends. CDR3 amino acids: CASSQYTGYRETQYF. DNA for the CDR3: TGTGCCAGCAGTCAATACACAGGGTATCGGGAGACCCAGTACTTC.

This chain's CDR3 is CASADSGATNEKLFF. For the CDR3, the DNA is TGTGCCAGCGCTGACAGTGGGGCAACTAATGAAAAACTGTTTTTT. This rearrangement joins TRBV19 to TRBJ1-4; D perhaps matches TRBD1 (5 bases). The CDR3 is 15 residues long. Germline values: CDR1 LNHDA, CDR2 SQIVND (reference sequence). Trimming removed 9 bases at V and 0 bases at J, with 14 bases between.

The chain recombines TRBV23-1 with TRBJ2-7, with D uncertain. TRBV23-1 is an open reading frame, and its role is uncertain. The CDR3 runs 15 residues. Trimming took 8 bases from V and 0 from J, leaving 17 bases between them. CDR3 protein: CASPYVSGSSYEQYV. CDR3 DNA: TGCGCCAGCCCCTATGTCTCGGGTAGCTCCTACGAGCAGTACGTC.

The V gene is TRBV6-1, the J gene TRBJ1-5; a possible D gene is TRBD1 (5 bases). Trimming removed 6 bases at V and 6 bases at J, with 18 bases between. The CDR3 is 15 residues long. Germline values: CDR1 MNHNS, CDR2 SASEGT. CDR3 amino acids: CASRFVQAFSQPQHF. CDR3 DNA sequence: TGTGCCAGCAGGTTCGTACAGGCGTTCAGTCAGCCCCAGCATTTT.

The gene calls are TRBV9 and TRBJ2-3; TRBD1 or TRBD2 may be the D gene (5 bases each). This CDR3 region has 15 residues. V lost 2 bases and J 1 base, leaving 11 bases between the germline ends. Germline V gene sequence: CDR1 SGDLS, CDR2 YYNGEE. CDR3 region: CASSVTMGGTDTQYF. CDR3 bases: TGTGCCAGCAGCGTTACCATGGGGGGCACAGATACGCAGTATTTT.

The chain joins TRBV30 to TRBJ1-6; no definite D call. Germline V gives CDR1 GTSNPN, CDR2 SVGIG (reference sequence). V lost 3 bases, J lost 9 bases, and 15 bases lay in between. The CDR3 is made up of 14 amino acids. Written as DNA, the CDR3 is TGTGCCTGGAGGGGAGGAGGCACGGGTTCACCCCTCCACTTT. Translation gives CAWRGGGTGSPLHF.

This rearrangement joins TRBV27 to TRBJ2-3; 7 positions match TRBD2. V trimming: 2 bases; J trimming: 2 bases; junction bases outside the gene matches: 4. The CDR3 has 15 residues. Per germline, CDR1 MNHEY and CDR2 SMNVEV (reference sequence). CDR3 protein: CASSLTGGFTDTQYF. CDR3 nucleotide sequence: TGTGCCAGCAGTTTAACGGGAGGTTTCACAGATACGCAGTATTTT.

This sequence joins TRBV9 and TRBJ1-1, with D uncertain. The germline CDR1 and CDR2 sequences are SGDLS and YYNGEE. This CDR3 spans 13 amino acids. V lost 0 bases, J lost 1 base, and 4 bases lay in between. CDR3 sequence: CASSVDRNTEAFF. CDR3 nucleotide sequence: TGTGCCAGCAGCGTAGACAGGAACACTGAAGCTTTCTTT.

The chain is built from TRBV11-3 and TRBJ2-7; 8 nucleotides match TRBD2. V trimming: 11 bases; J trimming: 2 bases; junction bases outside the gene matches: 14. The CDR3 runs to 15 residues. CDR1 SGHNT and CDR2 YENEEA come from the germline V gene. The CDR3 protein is CAADCGETSAYEQYF. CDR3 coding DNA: TGTGCCGCCGATTGTGGAGAGACTAGCGCCTACGAGCAGTACTTC.

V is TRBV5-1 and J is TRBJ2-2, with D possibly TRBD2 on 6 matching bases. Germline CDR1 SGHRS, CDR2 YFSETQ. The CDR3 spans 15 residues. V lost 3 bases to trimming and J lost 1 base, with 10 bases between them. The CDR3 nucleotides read TGCGCCAGCAGCTCGCAGCGGGTGAACACCGGGGAGCTGTTTTTT. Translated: CASSSQRVNTGELFF. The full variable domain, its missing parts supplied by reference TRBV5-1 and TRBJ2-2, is KAGVTQTPRYLIKTRGQQVTLSCSPISGHRSVSWYQQTPGQGLQFLFEYFSETQRNKGNFPGRFSGRQFSNSRSEMNVSTLELGDSALYLCASSSQRVNTGELFFGEGSRLTVL.